One and the same sample provided the 20 T cell receptor beta chains below, sequenced in a study of quantifying T cell responses using KT2 cells. Overall study context: RNA was reverse transcribed with TCR alpha and beta constant-region primers.

The cDNA 3' end received a ligated oligonucleotide with a UMI. First-round PCR used about 4 cycles and beta primers RC1.1 and RC1.2 covering TRBC1 and TRBC2. TCRdb called the UMI-ligation and nested PCR reads again in MiXCR, with one record for every CDR3 protein. The data show 40,000 to 60,000 distinct CDR3 sequences, with about 9.9% seen just once and about 10% held by the top ten. Input material: PBMCs spiked with cells of the T cell clone KT2. The receptors stem from a human donor.

This clonotype has a count of ten or more. The DNA of the CDR3 is TGTGCCAGCAGCTTAGAGCACAGGGGCTTAGAGACCCAGTACTTC. This sequence encodes CASSLEHRGLETQYF. The chain joins TRBV7-2 to TRBJ2-5; 7 bases agree with TRBD1. The CDR3 sequence is 15 residues long. V was clipped by 1 base and J by 4 bases; unmatched bases: 6. The germline V gene encodes CDR1 SGHTA and CDR2 FQGNSA.

The rearrangement links TRBV4-1 to TRBJ2-3; weak D call: TRBD1 (6 bases). The CDR3 contains 16 residues. V gave up 2 bases and J gave up 0 bases, with 12 bases separating them. The germline V gene has CDR1 MGHRA and CDR2 YSYEKL. CDR3 in DNA: TGCGCCAGCAGCCAAAGCCGCGACAGGAGCACAGATACGCAGTATTTT. It yields the protein CASSQSRDRSTDTQYF.

This clonotype was recorded many times. The chain carries TRBV4-2 and TRBJ1-5; D is perhaps TRBD1 (6 bases). The CDR3 contains 17 residues. Trimming took 0 bases from V and 7 from J, leaving 19 bases between them. CDR1 and CDR2 from the germline V gene are LGHNA and YNFKEQ. The CDR3 reads CASSQERGTRNMQPQHF. The CDR3 nucleotides read TGTGCCAGCAGCCAAGAAAGGGGGACCAGGAATATGCAGCCCCAGCATTTT.

This clonotype has just a few counts. The chain couples TRBV29-1 to TRBJ1-2, with TRBD1 identical over 9 bases. V lost 5 bases to trimming and J lost 0 bases; unmatched junction nucleotides: 13. Germline assignment: CDR1 SQVTM and CDR2 ANQGSEA. CDR3 length: 17 residues. The CDR3 region is CSVFVNRGRSTNYGYTF. The DNA of the CDR3 is TGCAGCGTTTTCGTAAACAGGGGGCGCAGTACTAACTATGGCTACACCTTC.

This chain uses TRBV7-2 with TRBJ2-4; tentative D call: TRBD2 (6 bases). CDR3 length: 14 amino acids. Germline-derived CDR1 and CDR2 are SGHTA and FQGNSA. Between the trimmed V and J ends, which lost 5 bases and 6 bases, there was a span of 14 bases. The CDR3 nucleotides read TGTGCCAGCAGCCCGAGGGACTCCCTAAACATTCAGTACTTC. Protein sequence: CASSPRDSLNIQYF.

The sample holds many counts of this clonotype. J is TRBJ2-3 and V is TRBV7-3, with D perhaps assigned TRBD1 or TRBD2 (5 bases each). CDR1 and CDR2 (germline): SGHTA, FQGTGA. V lost 1 base, J lost 1 base, and 9 bases lay in between. The CDR3 runs 15 residues. The CDR3 nucleotides are TGTGCCAGCAGCTTAAATGGGGACCGCACAGATACGCAGTATTTT. It codes for CASSLNGDRTDTQYF. Full variable domain (rest looked up from reference TRBV7-3 and TRBJ2-3): GAGVSQTPSNKVTEKGKYVELRCDPISGHTALYWYRQSLGQGPEFLIYFQGTGAADDSGLPNDRFFAVRPEGSVSTLKIQRTERGDSAVYLCASSLNGDRTDTQYFGPGTRLTVL.

This clonotype occurred a few times. The chain couples TRBV7-2 to TRBJ2-7; TRBD1 is a possible D gene (6 bases). The CDR3 has 14 residues. Germline assignment: CDR1 SGHTA and CDR2 FQGNSA. V dropped 5 bases and J dropped 0 bases, with 11 bases sitting between them. Here the CDR3 reads CASSPGHSSYEQYF. The CDR3 DNA reads TGTGCCAGCAGCCCGGGACATTCCTCCTACGAGCAGTACTTC.

This sequence joins TRBV29-1 and TRBJ1-1, with D maybe TRBD1 (5 bases). Germline V gene data show CDR1 as SQVTM and CDR2 as ANQGSEA. V was shortened by 0 bases and J by 1 base, with 15 bases between the two germline ends. The CDR3 loop spans 16 amino acids. The CDR3 is CSVEDGGGSTNTEAFF. The CDR3 DNA reads as TGCAGCGTTGAAGATGGGGGGGGGTCAACGAACACTGAAGCTTTCTTT. The complete variable domain, with remaining parts taken from reference TRBV29-1 and TRBJ1-1, reads SAVISQKPSRDICQRGTSLTIQCQVDSQVTMMFWYRQQPGQSLTLIATANQGSEATYESGFVIDKFPISRPNLTFSTLTVSNMSPEDSSIYLCSVEDGGGSTNTEAFFGQGTRLTVV.

This clonotype was found a few times. V and J are TRBV24-1 and TRBJ2-2, with TRBD1 matching over 7 bases. CDR1 and CDR2 from the germline V gene are KGHDR and SFDVKD. The CDR3 extends over 16 amino acids. Trimming cost V 5 bases and J 8 bases; bases outside gene matches: 13. The CDR3 is CATSVRRTGNQGELFF. In DNA form, the CDR3 reads TGTGCCACCAGTGTACGGAGGACAGGCAATCAGGGGGAGCTGTTTTTT.

The chain employs TRBV11-2 and TRBJ1-1; D call uncertain. CDR1 SGHAT and CDR2 FQNNGV come from the germline V gene. The CDR3 spans 13 residues. The V end lost 0 bases, the J end lost 4 bases, and 6 bases lay between the germline ends. In DNA form, the CDR3 reads TGTGCCAGCAGCTTAGACAGGCGCACTGAAGCTTTCTTT. Translation gives CASSLDRRTEAFF.

This clonotype appeared a few times. The gene calls are TRBV2 and TRBJ1-2; possibly TRBD1 for D (5 bases). Trimming pared 5 bases from V and 2 bases from J, leaving 12 bases between. CDR1 SNHLY and CDR2 FYNNEI come from the germline V gene. This CDR3 is built from 14 residues. This CDR3 reads CASSPQGPNYGYTF. The DNA of the CDR3 is TGTGCCAGCAGTCCTCAGGGCCCGAACTATGGCTACACCTTC.

This clonotype was seen only a few times. This chain links TRBV7-2 with TRBJ2-5; TRBD2 agrees at 8 bases. Per germline, CDR1 SGHTA and CDR2 FQGNSA. The CDR3 totals 14 residues. The V gene end was trimmed by 1 base and the J gene end by 5 bases; junction bases not matched to a gene: 3. CDR3: CASSLGTSTETQYF. DNA for the CDR3: TGTGCCAGCAGCTTAGGGACTAGCACCGAGACCCAGTACTTC.

In its sample, this clonotype was seen many times. The chain combines TRBV5-1 with TRBJ2-2; D is undetermined. Germline V gene data show CDR1 as SGHRS and CDR2 as YFSETQ. The CDR3 runs to 15 residues. V was pared by 0 bases and J by 1 base, with 7 bases between. CDR3 sequence: CASSLDIGNTGELFF. DNA for the CDR3: TGCGCCAGCAGCTTGGACATAGGGAACACCGGGGAGCTGTTTTTT.

This rearrangement joins TRBV6-5 to TRBJ1-1; TRBD1 agrees at 11 bases. CDR3 length equals 14 residues. Losses at the gene ends were 6 bases for V and 3 bases for J; bases not matched to a gene: 3. CDR1 MNHEY and CDR2 SVGAGI come from the germline V gene. The CDR3 nucleotides read TGTGCCAGCAGAAGGGACAGGGGGGACACTGAAGCTTTCTTT. It codes for CASRRDRGDTEAFF.

Ten or more counts support this clonotype. The chain is built from TRBV7-2 and TRBJ2-3, with a weak D call TRBD2 (6 bases). Germline V gene sequence: CDR1 SGHTA, CDR2 FQGNSA. This CDR3 contains 15 residues. The V end lost 7 bases, the J end lost 0 bases, and 14 bases lay between the germline ends. The CDR3 nucleotides read TGTGCCAGCAAAAGGAGGGCCGGGAGCACAGATACGCAGTATTTT. It is translated as CASKRRAGSTDTQYF.

The chain combines TRBV9 with TRBJ1-5; D may be TRBD1 (5 bases). This CDR3 spans 15 amino acids. Germline CDR1 SGDLS, CDR2 YYNGEE. The V end was cut by 0 bases, the J end by 7 bases, with 14 bases between. The CDR3 sequence: CASSVGAGEDQPQHF. The CDR3 bases are TGTGCCAGCAGCGTAGGGGCGGGGGAGGACCAGCCCCAGCATTTT.

The chain recombines TRBV7-3 with TRBJ2-1; 11 nucleotides match TRBD2. The germline gives CDR1 SGHTA, CDR2 FQGTGA. The CDR3 is made up of 16 amino acids. With V trimmed by 2 bases and J by 3 bases, 3 bases remained unmatched. The chain's CDR3 is CASSLGGTSGYNEQFF. The CDR3 bases are TGTGCCAGCAGCTTAGGTGGGACTAGCGGCTACAATGAGCAGTTCTTC.

This clonotype came up many times. The rearrangement links TRBV29-1 to TRBJ2-3; 10 nucleotides match TRBD2. Unmatched junction bases numbered 6, after V lost 4 bases and J lost 5 bases. The CDR3 covers 14 residues. CDR1 and CDR2 (germline): SQVTM, ANQGSEA. The CDR3 sequence is CSVASGSNIDTQYF. CDR3 DNA sequence: TGCAGCGTTGCTAGCGGGAGTAACATAGATACGCAGTATTTT.

Only a few counts were recorded for this clonotype. The chain is built from TRBV6-2 or TRBV6-3 and TRBJ1-1; a possible D gene is TRBD1 (6 bases). This CDR3 has 15 residues. Trimming cost V 6 bases and J 2 bases, with 16 bases left between them. Germline V gene data show CDR1 as MNHEY and CDR2 as SVGEGT. The CDR3 reads CASRGGWRGNTEAFF. CDR3 DNA sequence: TGTGCCAGCAGGGGGGGCTGGAGGGGAAACACTGAAGCTTTCTTT.

This clonotype was picked up a small number of times. J is TRBJ2-3 and V is TRBV4-1; D ambiguous. The V gene lost 2 bases and the J gene lost 7 bases, with 7 bases spanning the gap. The CDR3 consists of 12 residues. CDR1 and CDR2 from the germline V gene are MGHRA and YSYEKL. The CDR3 DNA is TGCGCCAGCAGCCAATTCGGCTATACGCAGTATTTT. Amino acids: CASSQFGYTQYF.